Listed below are T cell receptor beta chains from one sample, sequenced in a study of siplizumab effects on memory and regulatory T cells. Assay used: immunoSEQ multiplex PCR; TCRdb lists only in-frame clones, some missing. The top ten hold 5% of the sample, which has fewer than 80,000 clones, 93% seen once. The sequencing sample was made of CD8+ T cells sorted from blood. These receptors were obtained from a human donor in good health. Both conserved end residues are part of each CDR3. Each record gives: CDR3 length, D gene, J gene, V gene, clone size, CDR3 protein, CDR3 DNA. A D gene is named only where the DNA matches it firmly. Expanded clones get a size class; other rows say once, few or many, or leave the size out.

len: 17
d_gene: TRBD2
j_gene: TRBJ2-7
v_gene: TRBV5-1
abundance: NA
CDR3aa: CASSFGLAGGSSYEQYF
CDR3nt: TGCGCCAGCAGCTTCGGGCTAGCGGGGGGCTCCTCCTACGAGCAGTACTTC

len: 15
d_gene: TRBD1
j_gene: TRBJ2-1
v_gene: TRBV5-6
abundance: NA
CDR3aa: CASSYRDRAHNEQFF
CDR3nt: TGTGCCAGCAGCTACCGGGACAGGGCCCACAATGAGCAGTTCTTC

len: 16
d_gene: TRBD1
j_gene: TRBJ2-3
v_gene: TRBV9
abundance: NA
CDR3aa: CASSARTGALTDTQYF
CDR3nt: TGTGCCAGCAGCGCTCGGACAGGGGCCCTCACAGATACGCAGTATTTT

len: 11
d_gene: NA
j_gene: TRBJ1-1
v_gene: TRBV28
abundance: NA
CDR3aa: CASRTGFGAFF
CDR3nt: TGTGCCAGCAGAACCGGGTTTGGAGCTTTCTTT

len: 15
d_gene: NA
j_gene: TRBJ2-7
v_gene: TRBV2
abundance: NA
CDR3aa: CASTLTAGGLYEQYF
CDR3nt: TGTGCCAGCACTCTCACGGCGGGTGGACTCTACGAGCAGTACTTC

len: 14
d_gene: NA
j_gene: TRBJ1-1
v_gene: TRBV13
abundance: NA
CDR3aa: CASRLGRESTEAFF
CDR3nt: TGTGCCAGCAGGTTAGGCAGGGAGAGCACTGAAGCTTTCTTT

len: 15
d_gene: NA
j_gene: TRBJ2-3
v_gene: TRBV21-1
abundance: once
CDR3aa: CASSMAGAHTDTQYF
CDR3nt: TGTGCCAGCAGCATGGCGGGGGCCCACACAGATACGCAGTATTTT

len: 14
d_gene: TRBD2
j_gene: TRBJ2-1
v_gene: TRBV5-5
abundance: NA
CDR3aa: CASSLYNQGGEQFF
CDR3nt: TGTGCCAGCAGCTTGTATAATCAGGGAGGGGAGCAGTTCTTC

len: 16
d_gene: NA
j_gene: TRBJ1-2
v_gene: TRBV4-1
abundance: NA
CDR3aa: CASSPVLAGAYYGYTF
CDR3nt: TGCGCCAGCAGCCCAGTCCTGGCAGGGGCTTACTATGGCTACACCTTC

len: 13
d_gene: TRBD1
j_gene: TRBJ1-1
v_gene: TRBV29-1
abundance: NA
CDR3aa: CSGGQGEGTEAFF
CDR3nt: TGCAGCGGGGGACAGGGCGAGGGCACTGAAGCTTTCTTT

len: 13
d_gene: TRBD1
j_gene: TRBJ1-5
v_gene: TRBV6-5
abundance: NA
CDR3aa: CASSSGGDQPQHF
CDR3nt: TGTGCCAGCAGTTCAGGGGGCGATCAGCCCCAGCATTTT

len: 13
d_gene: NA
j_gene: TRBJ2-5
v_gene: TRBV12-5
abundance: NA
CDR3aa: CASGWDGKETQYF
CDR3nt: TGTGCTAGTGGTTGGGACGGAAAAGAGACCCAGTACTTC

len: 18
d_gene: TRBD2
j_gene: TRBJ2-1
v_gene: TRBV4-1
abundance: NA
CDR3aa: CASSQDPPLAGDYNEQFF
CDR3nt: TGCGCCAGCAGCCAAGATCCCCCTCTAGCGGGGGACTACAATGAGCAGTTCTTC

len: 17
d_gene: NA
j_gene: TRBJ2-2
v_gene: TRBV7-3
abundance: NA
CDR3aa: CASSLTLWGQNTGELFF
CDR3nt: TGTGCCAGCAGCTTAACACTATGGGGACAGAACACCGGGGAGCTGTTTTTT

len: 15
d_gene: NA
j_gene: TRBJ1-5
v_gene: TRBV6-5
abundance: NA
CDR3aa: CASSPLRGPNQPQHF
CDR3nt: TGTGCCAGCAGTCCTCTCAGGGGTCCCAATCAGCCCCAGCATTTT

len: 17
d_gene: TRBD2
j_gene: TRBJ2-3
v_gene: TRBV2
abundance: NA
CDR3aa: CASSDSLAGGSTDTQYF
CDR3nt: TGTGCCAGCAGTGACAGTCTAGCGGGGGGTAGCACAGATACGCAGTATTTT

len: 16
d_gene: TRBD1
j_gene: TRBJ1-2
v_gene: TRBV6-5
abundance: NA
CDR3aa: CASSYGTGTVANGYTF
CDR3nt: TGTGCCAGCAGTTATGGGACAGGGACGGTCGCTAATGGCTACACCTTC

len: 14
d_gene: NA
j_gene: TRBJ2-5
v_gene: TRBV4-3
abundance: NA
CDR3aa: CASSQGQLVETQYF
CDR3nt: TGCGCCAGCAGCCAAGGACAGCTTGTAGAGACCCAGTACTTC

len: 13
d_gene: NA
j_gene: TRBJ1-2
v_gene: TRBV6-5
abundance: NA
CDR3aa: CASSYEGTVGYTF
CDR3nt: TGTGCCAGCAGTTACGAAGGGACTGTGGGCTACACCTTC

len: 13
d_gene: NA
j_gene: TRBJ2-2
v_gene: TRBV10-3
abundance: NA
CDR3aa: CAISEPNTGELFF
CDR3nt: TGTGCCATCAGTGAGCCCAACACCGGGGAGCTGTTTTTT

len: 16
d_gene: TRBD1
j_gene: TRBJ2-6
v_gene: TRBV27
abundance: NA
CDR3aa: CASSPDRASGANVLTF
CDR3nt: TGTGCCAGCAGTCCTGACAGGGCTTCTGGGGCCAACGTCCTGACTTTC

len: 16
d_gene: NA
j_gene: TRBJ1-5
v_gene: TRBV15
abundance: NA
CDR3aa: CATSRDWITSNQPQHF
CDR3nt: TGTGCCACCAGCAGAGATTGGATAACCTCAAATCAGCCCCAGCATTTT

len: 17
d_gene: NA
j_gene: TRBJ2-1
v_gene: TRBV11-2
abundance: NA
CDR3aa: CASSLSTTVKAYNEQFF
CDR3nt: TGTGCCAGCAGCTTATCAACCACCGTCAAGGCGTACAATGAGCAGTTCTTC

len: 13
d_gene: TRBD1
j_gene: TRBJ2-4
v_gene: TRBV10-1
abundance: NA
CDR3aa: CASSPGQEGIQYF
CDR3nt: TGCGCCAGCAGTCCGGGACAGGAGGGCATTCAGTACTTC

len: 15
d_gene: TRBD2
j_gene: TRBJ2-5
v_gene: TRBV5-6
abundance: NA
CDR3aa: CASSSGTSIVETQYF
CDR3nt: TGTGCCAGCAGCTCGGGGACTAGCATCGTCGAGACCCAGTACTTC

len: 16
d_gene: TRBD2
j_gene: TRBJ2-1
v_gene: TRBV15
abundance: once
CDR3aa: CATSRGAGGAGNEQFF
CDR3nt: TGTGCCACCAGCAGAGGAGCCGGGGGGGCCGGTAATGAGCAGTTCTTC

len: 13
d_gene: NA
j_gene: TRBJ1-2
v_gene: TRBV6-5
abundance: NA
CDR3aa: CASSPGRAGGYTF
CDR3nt: TGTGCCAGCAGTCCGGGACGGGCGGGGGGCTACACCTTC

len: 13
d_gene: NA
j_gene: TRBJ2-3
v_gene: TRBV27
abundance: NA
CDR3aa: CASSLSQTNTQYF
CDR3nt: TGTGCCAGCAGTTTGTCCCAGACCAATACGCAGTATTTT

len: 15
d_gene: TRBD2
j_gene: TRBJ2-3
v_gene: TRBV5-1
abundance: NA
CDR3aa: CASSSIAGATDTQYF
CDR3nt: TGCGCCAGCAGCTCTATAGCGGGGGCCACAGATACGCAGTATTTT

len: 14
d_gene: NA
j_gene: TRBJ1-4
v_gene: TRBV7-6
abundance: NA
CDR3aa: CASSFFGVSEKLFF
CDR3nt: TGTGCCAGCAGCTTTTTCGGGGTTTCCGAAAAACTGTTTTTT

len: 12
d_gene: NA
j_gene: TRBJ2-7
v_gene: TRBV5-4
abundance: NA
CDR3aa: CASSSDGYEQYF
CDR3nt: TGTGCCAGCAGCTCGGACGGCTACGAGCAGTACTTC

len: 14
d_gene: NA
j_gene: TRBJ1-2
v_gene: TRBV4-1
abundance: NA
CDR3aa: CASSQVVEYYGYTF
CDR3nt: TGCGCCAGCAGCCAAGTGGTGGAGTACTATGGCTACACCTTC

len: 14
d_gene: NA
j_gene: TRBJ2-7
v_gene: TRBV6-5
abundance: NA
CDR3aa: CASSYVDSSYEQYF
CDR3nt: TGTGCCAGCAGCTACGTTGACAGCTCCTACGAGCAGTACTTC

len: 14
d_gene: NA
j_gene: TRBJ2-3
v_gene: TRBV7-9
abundance: NA
CDR3aa: CASSLPPYTDTQYF
CDR3nt: TGTGCCAGCAGCTTACCCCCATACACAGATACGCAGTATTTT

len: 13
d_gene: NA
j_gene: TRBJ1-5
v_gene: TRBV15
abundance: NA
CDR3aa: CATSRDAGGAQHF
CDR3nt: TGTGCCACCAGCAGGGATGCGGGCGGGGCCCAGCATTTT

len: 12
d_gene: NA
j_gene: TRBJ2-6
v_gene: TRBV28
abundance: NA
CDR3aa: CASSVGANVLTF
CDR3nt: TGTGCCAGCAGTGTCGGTGCCAACGTCCTGACTTTC

len: 15
d_gene: NA
j_gene: TRBJ1-6
v_gene: TRBV27
abundance: NA
CDR3aa: CASSFVLGGKSPLHF
CDR3nt: TGTGCCAGCAGTTTCGTTCTCGGGGGCAAATCACCCCTCCACTTT

len: 14
d_gene: NA
j_gene: TRBJ2-3
v_gene: TRBV19
abundance: NA
CDR3aa: CASSIDRAGDTQYF
CDR3nt: TGTGCCAGTAGTATAGACAGGGCTGGAGATACGCAGTATTTT

len: 12
d_gene: NA
j_gene: TRBJ2-7
v_gene: TRBV7-9
abundance: NA
CDR3aa: CASSQMLDEQYF
CDR3nt: TGTGCCAGCAGTCAAATGTTGGACGAGCAGTACTTC

len: 16
d_gene: TRBD1
j_gene: TRBJ2-3
v_gene: TRBV13
abundance: NA
CDR3aa: CASSWAGQGRIDTQYF
CDR3nt: TGTGCCAGCAGCTGGGCGGGACAGGGTCGAATAGATACGCAGTATTTT

len: 16
d_gene: TRBD2
j_gene: TRBJ2-5
v_gene: TRBV2
abundance: NA
CDR3aa: CASSYPDSGGRETQYF
CDR3nt: TGTGCCAGCAGCTATCCTGATAGCGGGGGCAGGGAGACCCAGTACTTC

len: 16
d_gene: NA
j_gene: TRBJ2-7
v_gene: TRBV4-3
abundance: NA
CDR3aa: CASSQDPGASSYEQYF
CDR3nt: TGCGCCAGCAGCCAAGATCCAGGGGCAAGCTCCTACGAGCAGTACTTC

len: 16
d_gene: TRBD1
j_gene: TRBJ1-4
v_gene: TRBV19
abundance: NA
CDR3aa: CASSMAGQGSNEKLFF
CDR3nt: TGTGCCAGTAGTATGGCGGGACAGGGGTCTAATGAAAAACTGTTTTTT

len: 13
d_gene: NA
j_gene: TRBJ2-3
v_gene: TRBV28
abundance: NA
CDR3aa: CASSVTSTDTQYF
CDR3nt: TGTGCCAGCAGTGTAACTAGCACAGATACGCAGTATTTT

len: 13
d_gene: NA
j_gene: TRBJ2-7
v_gene: TRBV11-2
abundance: NA
CDR3aa: CASSFGPSYEQYF
CDR3nt: TGTGCCAGCAGCTTTGGGCCATCCTACGAGCAGTACTTC

len: 14
d_gene: TRBD1
j_gene: TRBJ1-2
v_gene: TRBV7-9
abundance: NA
CDR3aa: CASSYIQGNYGYTF
CDR3nt: TGTGCCAGCAGCTATATACAGGGGAACTATGGCTACACCTTC

len: 16
d_gene: NA
j_gene: TRBJ2-7
v_gene: TRBV21-1
abundance: NA
CDR3aa: CASSKKRGTGIHEQYF
CDR3nt: TGTGCCAGCAGCAAAAAGAGGGGGACAGGGATACACGAGCAGTACTTC

len: 15
d_gene: NA
j_gene: TRBJ1-3
v_gene: TRBV2
abundance: NA
CDR3aa: CASSAPGHSGNTIYF
CDR3nt: TGTGCCAGCAGTGCGCCCGGTCACTCTGGAAACACCATATATTTT

len: 14
d_gene: NA
j_gene: TRBJ2-5
v_gene: TRBV7-6
abundance: once
CDR3aa: CASSLGGYQETQYF
CDR3nt: TGTGCCAGCAGCTTAGGAGGGTACCAAGAGACCCAGTACTTC

len: 15
d_gene: NA
j_gene: TRBJ2-2
v_gene: TRBV9
abundance: NA
CDR3aa: CASSVQGGNTGELFF
CDR3nt: TGTGCCAGCAGCGTCCAGGGGGGGAACACCGGGGAGCTGTTTTTT